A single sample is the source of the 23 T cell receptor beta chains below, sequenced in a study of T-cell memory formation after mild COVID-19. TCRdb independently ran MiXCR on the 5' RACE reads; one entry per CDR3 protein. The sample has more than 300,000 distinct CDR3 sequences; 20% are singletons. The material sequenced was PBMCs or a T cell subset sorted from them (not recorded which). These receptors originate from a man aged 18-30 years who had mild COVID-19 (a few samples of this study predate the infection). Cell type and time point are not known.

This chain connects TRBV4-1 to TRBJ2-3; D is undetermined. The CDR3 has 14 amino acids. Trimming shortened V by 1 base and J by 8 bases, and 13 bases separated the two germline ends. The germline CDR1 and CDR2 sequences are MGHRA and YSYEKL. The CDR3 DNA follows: TGCGCCAGCAGCCAAGGAGAAGGCCCGGTTACGCAGTATTTT. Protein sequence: CASSQGEGPVTQYF.

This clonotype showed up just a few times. The CDR3 loop is CASSLLTRGQTDTQYF. The CDR3 bases are TGTGCCAGCAGTTTACTAACTCGGGGCCAAACAGATACGCAGTATTTT. This chain connects TRBV6-5 to TRBJ2-3; D may correspond to TRBD1 or TRBD2 (5 bases each). The CDR3 is 16 amino acids. Germline CDR1 reads MNHEY; CDR2 reads SVGAGI. V was trimmed by 4 bases and J by 3 bases, leaving 17 bases between them.

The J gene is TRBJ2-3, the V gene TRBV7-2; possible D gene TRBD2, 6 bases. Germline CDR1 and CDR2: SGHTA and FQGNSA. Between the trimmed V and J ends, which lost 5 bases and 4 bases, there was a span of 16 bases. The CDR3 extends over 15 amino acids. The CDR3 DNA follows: TGTGCCAGCAGCCCCCTGCGGGGTCAGCCAGATACGCAGTATTTT. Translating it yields CASSPLRGQPDTQYF.

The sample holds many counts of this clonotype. CDR3 sequence (DNA): TGTGCCACCAGTGACGGGGACACCCCCGAGACCCAGTACTTC. Protein: CATSDGDTPETQYF. The chain employs TRBV24-1 and TRBJ2-5; a weak D match, TRBD1 (6 bases). CDR3 length equals 14 residues. The ends were cut back, 4 bases at V and 5 bases at J, with 13 bases in the middle. Germline V gene lookup returns CDR1 KGHDR and CDR2 SFDVKD.

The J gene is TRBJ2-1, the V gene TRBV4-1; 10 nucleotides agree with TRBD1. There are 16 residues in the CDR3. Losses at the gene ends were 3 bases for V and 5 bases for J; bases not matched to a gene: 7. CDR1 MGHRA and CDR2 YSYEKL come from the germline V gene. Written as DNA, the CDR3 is TGCGCCAGCAGCCAGCCGACAGGGGGCATAGACAATGAGCAGTTCTTC. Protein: CASSQPTGGIDNEQFF.

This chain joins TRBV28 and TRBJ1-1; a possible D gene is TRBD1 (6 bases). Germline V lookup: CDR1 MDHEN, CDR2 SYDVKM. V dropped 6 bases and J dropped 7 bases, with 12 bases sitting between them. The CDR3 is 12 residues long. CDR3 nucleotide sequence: TGTGCCAGCAGCAAAGGGGGGTTTGAAGCTTTCTTT. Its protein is CASSKGGFEAFF.

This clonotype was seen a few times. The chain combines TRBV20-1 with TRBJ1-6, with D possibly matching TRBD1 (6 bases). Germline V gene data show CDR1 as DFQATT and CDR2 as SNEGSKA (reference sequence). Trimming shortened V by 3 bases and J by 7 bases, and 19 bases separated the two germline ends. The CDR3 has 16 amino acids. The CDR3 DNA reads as TGCAGTGCTAGCGGCATGGGGGGCTCGGTCAATTCACCCCTCCACTTT. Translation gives CSASGMGGSVNSPLHF.

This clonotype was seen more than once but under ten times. CDR3 amino acids: CSASGLAGVTDTQYF. In DNA, the CDR3 is TGCAGTGCTTCAGGACTAGCGGGGGTTACAGATACGCAGTATTTT. The V call is TRBV20-1, the J call TRBJ2-3, with 13 bases lining up with TRBD2. The length of the CDR3 is 15 residues. In germline, CDR1 is DFQATT, CDR2 SNEGSKA (reference sequence). V was pared by 5 bases and J by 3 bases, with 5 bases of the junction left unmatched.

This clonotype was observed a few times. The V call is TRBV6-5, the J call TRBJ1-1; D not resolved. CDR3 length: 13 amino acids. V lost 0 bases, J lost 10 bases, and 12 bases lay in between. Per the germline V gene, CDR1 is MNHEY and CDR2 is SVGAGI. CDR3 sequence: CASSYSVHDGAFF. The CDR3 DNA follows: TGTGCCAGCAGTTACTCCGTCCATGATGGAGCTTTCTTT.

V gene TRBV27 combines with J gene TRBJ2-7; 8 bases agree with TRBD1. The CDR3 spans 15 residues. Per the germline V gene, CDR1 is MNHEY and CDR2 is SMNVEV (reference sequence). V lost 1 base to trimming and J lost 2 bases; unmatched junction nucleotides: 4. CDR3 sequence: CASSLLDRAPYEQYF. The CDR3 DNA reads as TGTGCCAGCAGTTTATTGGACAGGGCCCCCTACGAGCAGTACTTC.

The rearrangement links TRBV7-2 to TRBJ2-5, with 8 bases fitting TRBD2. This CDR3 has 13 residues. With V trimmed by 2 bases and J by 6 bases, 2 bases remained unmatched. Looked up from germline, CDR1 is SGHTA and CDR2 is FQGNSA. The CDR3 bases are TGTGCCAGCAGCTTACGGGGGGGCCAGACCCAGTACTTC. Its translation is CASSLRGGQTQYF.

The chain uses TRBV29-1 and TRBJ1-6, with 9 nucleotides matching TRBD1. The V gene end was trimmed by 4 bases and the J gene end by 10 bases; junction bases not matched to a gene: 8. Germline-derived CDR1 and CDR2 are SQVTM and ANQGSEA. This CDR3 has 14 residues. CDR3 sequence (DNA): TGCAGCGTTGTCTTACAGGGGGCAAACTCACCCCTCCACTTT. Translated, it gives CSVVLQGANSPLHF.

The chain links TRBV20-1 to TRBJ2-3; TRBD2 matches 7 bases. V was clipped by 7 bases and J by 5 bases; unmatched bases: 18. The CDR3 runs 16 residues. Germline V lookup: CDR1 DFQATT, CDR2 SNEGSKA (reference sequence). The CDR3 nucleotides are TGCAGTGGAAACTCGGAAGGCGGGGGTAAAAGAGATACGCAGTATTTT. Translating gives CSGNSEGGGKRDTQYF.

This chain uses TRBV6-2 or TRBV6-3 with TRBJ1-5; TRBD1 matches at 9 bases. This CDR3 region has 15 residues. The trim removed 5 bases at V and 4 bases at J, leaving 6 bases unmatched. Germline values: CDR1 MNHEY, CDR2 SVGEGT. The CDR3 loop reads CASSPPGQGNQPQHF. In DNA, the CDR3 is TGTGCCAGCAGTCCACCGGGACAGGGTAATCAGCCCCAGCATTTT.

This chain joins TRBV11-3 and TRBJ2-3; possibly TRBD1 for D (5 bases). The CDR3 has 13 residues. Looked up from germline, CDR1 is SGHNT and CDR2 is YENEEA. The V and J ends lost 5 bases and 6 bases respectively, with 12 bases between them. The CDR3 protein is CASSATGEDTQYF. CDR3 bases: TGTGCCAGCAGCGCCACAGGAGAGGATACGCAGTATTTT.

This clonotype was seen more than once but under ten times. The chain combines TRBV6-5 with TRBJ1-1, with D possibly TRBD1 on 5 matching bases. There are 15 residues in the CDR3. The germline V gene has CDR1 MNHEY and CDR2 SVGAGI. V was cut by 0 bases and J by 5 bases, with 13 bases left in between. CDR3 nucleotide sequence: TGTGCCAGCAGTTACTCGACCGGAGGGGTAACTGAAGCTTTCTTT. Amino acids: CASSYSTGGVTEAFF.

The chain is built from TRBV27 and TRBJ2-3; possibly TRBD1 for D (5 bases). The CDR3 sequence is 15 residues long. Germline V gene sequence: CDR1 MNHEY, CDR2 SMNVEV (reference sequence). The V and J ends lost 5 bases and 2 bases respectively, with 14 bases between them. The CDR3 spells CASSQQVRATDTQYF. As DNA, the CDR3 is TGTGCCAGCAGTCAACAGGTTAGGGCCACAGATACGCAGTATTTT.

CDR3 in DNA: TGTGCCAGCAGCTCACCGGGGGGTCCGAGGGATACGCAGTATTTT. This codes for CASSSPGGPRDTQYF. The chain links TRBV11-3 to TRBJ2-3, with 7 positions matching TRBD2. Looked up from germline, CDR1 is SGHNT and CDR2 is YENEEA. The CDR3 is made up of 15 amino acids. Trimming at V came to 4 bases and at J to 6 bases, leaving 10 bases not matched to a gene.

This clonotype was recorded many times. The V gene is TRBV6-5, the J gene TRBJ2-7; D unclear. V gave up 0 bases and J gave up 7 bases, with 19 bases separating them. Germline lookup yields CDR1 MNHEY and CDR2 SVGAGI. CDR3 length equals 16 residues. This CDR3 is CASSYSPRTVVTEQYF. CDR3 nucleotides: TGTGCCAGCAGTTACTCGCCCCGGACGGTGGTTACGGAGCAGTACTTC.

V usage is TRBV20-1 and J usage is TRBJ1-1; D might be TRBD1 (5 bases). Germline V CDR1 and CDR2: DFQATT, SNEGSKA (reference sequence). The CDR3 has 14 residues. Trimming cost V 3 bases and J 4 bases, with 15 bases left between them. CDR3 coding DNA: TGCAGTGCTAGTAAAGACGCAGGGAGCACTGAAGCTTTCTTT. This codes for CSASKDAGSTEAFF.

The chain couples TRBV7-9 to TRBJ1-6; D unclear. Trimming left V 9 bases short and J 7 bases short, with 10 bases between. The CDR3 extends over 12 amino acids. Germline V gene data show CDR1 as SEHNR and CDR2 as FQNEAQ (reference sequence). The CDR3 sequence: CASGESNSPLHF. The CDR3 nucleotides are TGTGCCAGTGGGGAGAGCAATTCACCCCTCCACTTT. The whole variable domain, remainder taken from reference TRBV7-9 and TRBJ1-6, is DTGVSQNPRHKITKRGQNVTFRCDPISEHNRLYWYRQTLGQGPEFLTYFQNEAQLEKSRLLSDRFSAERPKGSFSTLEIQRTEQGDSAMYLCASGESNSPLHFGNGTRLTVT.

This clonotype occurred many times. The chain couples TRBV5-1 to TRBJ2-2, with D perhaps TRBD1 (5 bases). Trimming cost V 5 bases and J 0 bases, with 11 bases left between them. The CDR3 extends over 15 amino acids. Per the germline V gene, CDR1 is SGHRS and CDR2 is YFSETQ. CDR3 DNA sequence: TGCGCCAGCAGGTACAGGACATCGAACACCGGGGAGCTGTTTTTT. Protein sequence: CASRYRTSNTGELFF.

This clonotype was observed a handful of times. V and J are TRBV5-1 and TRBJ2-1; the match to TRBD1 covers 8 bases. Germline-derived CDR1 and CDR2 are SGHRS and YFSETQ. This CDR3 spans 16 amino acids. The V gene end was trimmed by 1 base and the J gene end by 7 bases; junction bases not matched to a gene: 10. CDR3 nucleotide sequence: TGCGCCAGCAGCTTGAGGACAGGGTCTTTGGGGAATGAGCAGTTCTTC. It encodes CASSLRTGSLGNEQFF.